One and the same sample provided the 9 T cell receptor beta chains below, sequenced in a study of CD8 T cells in ankylosing spondylitis. The antigens for these receptors are not known. TCRdb recomputed calls from the 5' RACE reads with MiXCR, one row per CDR3 protein. The data hold about 500,000 distinct CDR3 sequences, with more than 9.5% observed a single time. Study outcomes and limitations: Characteristic of ankylosing spondylitis blood, it appeared, was a TCR beta motif comprising eight highly homologous variants.

The sample was blood, either unsorted or a sorted T cell fraction (not recorded which). The origin of the receptors is a male donor with ankylosing spondylitis.

The V call is TRBV6-1, the J call TRBJ1-1, with D possibly being TRBD1 (5 bases). The germline V and J ends were trimmed by 2 bases and 2 bases, with 12 bases remaining between them. The CDR3 loop spans 15 amino acids. CDR1 and CDR2 from the germline V gene are MNHNS and SASEGT. CDR3 sequence reads: CASSEFRALNTEAFF. CDR3 DNA sequence: TGTGCCAGCAGTGAATTCAGGGCCCTAAACACTGAAGCTTTCTTT.

This clonotype appeared a few times. The rearrangement joins TRBV20-1 to TRBJ2-7; D possibly corresponds to TRBD2 (6 bases). Germline V gene lookup returns CDR1 DFQATT and CDR2 SNEGSKA (reference sequence). V lost 1 base, J lost 6 bases, and 16 bases lay in between. The CDR3 consists of 14 residues. The CDR3 nucleotides are TGCAGTGCTAGAGCGCTAGGGACTGGAGGCGAGCAGTACTTC. This gives the protein CSARALGTGGEQYF.

This clonotype came up a few times. This rearrangement joins TRBV20-1 to TRBJ2-7; 9 positions match TRBD1. CDR1 is DFQATT, CDR2 SNEGSKA, per germline (reference sequence). V dropped 6 bases and J dropped 7; count of bases not matched to a gene: 16. The CDR3 is made up of 15 amino acids. The CDR3 here is CSASIRDRVSGEQYV. Here the CDR3 DNA reads TGCAGTGCCAGCATCCGGGACAGGGTTTCGGGAGAGCAGTACGTC.

This clonotype was counted ten times or more. This chain uses TRBV28 with TRBJ2-5, with D perhaps assigned TRBD1 or TRBD2 (7 bases each). Trimming cost V 7 bases and J 3 bases, with 18 bases left between them. The CDR3 consists of 15 residues. Germline CDR1 is MDHEN and CDR2 is SYDVKM. The CDR3 region is CASTQGAGGEETQYF. CDR3 sequence (DNA): TGTGCCAGCACCCAAGGCGCAGGGGGGGAAGAGACCCAGTACTTC.

This clonotype was seen at least ten times. CDR3 in DNA: TGTGCCAGCAGCCCACAGGGGGTGAGCAATCAGCCCCAGCATTTT. This translates into CASSPQGVSNQPQHF. The V and J genes are TRBV5-6 and TRBJ1-5; 8 bases align to TRBD1. Per germline, CDR1 SGHDT and CDR2 YYEEEE. The CDR3 contains 15 residues. The V gene end was trimmed by 4 bases and the J gene end by 1 base; junction bases not matched to a gene: 4.

The rearrangement uses TRBV2 and TRBJ2-1, with a possible D match to TRBD1 (5 bases). CDR1 and CDR2 from the germline V gene are SNHLY and FYNNEI. Trimming shortened V by 4 bases and J by 10 bases, and 11 bases separated the two germline ends. The CDR3 contains 12 residues. As DNA, the CDR3 is TGTGCCAGCAGTGGGGGTCCAGGGGAGCAGTTCTTC. Protein: CASSGGPGEQFF.

As regards this clonotype: The conserved closing phenylalanine or tryptophan is absent in this CDR3, likely reflecting a read error. This chain uses TRBV6-5 with TRBJ1-1, with D possibly matching TRBD1 (5 bases). CDR3 length equals 14 residues. Per germline, CDR1 MNHEY and CDR2 SVGAGI. Trimming removed 3 bases from V and 10 bases from J, with 18 bases in between. CDR3: CASSYGPNQGAAFL. CDR3 in DNA: TGTGCCAGCAGTTATGGACCCAACCAGGGAGCAGCTTTCCTT.

The J gene is TRBJ2-5, the V gene TRBV20-1, with D unresolved. Germline CDR1 DFQATT, CDR2 SNEGSKA (reference sequence). The V gene lost 8 bases and the J gene lost 7 bases, with 23 bases spanning the gap. The CDR3 sequence is 14 residues long. DNA for the CDR3: TGCAGTACCCAGTTCGTGTTTGGGTTCGGGACCCAGTACTTC. It is translated as CSTQFVFGFGTQYF.

A word on this clonotype: A much larger clone differs from this one at a single base, so this may be a read error. CDR3 residues: CPIRKGNNQPQHF. The CDR3 DNA reads as TGTCCCATCAGGAAGGGGAACAATCAGCCCCAGCATTTT. The V gene is TRBV10-3, the J gene TRBJ1-5, with D possibly being TRBD1 (5 bases). Per the germline V gene, CDR1 is ENHRY and CDR2 is SYGVKD. The CDR3 spans 13 residues.